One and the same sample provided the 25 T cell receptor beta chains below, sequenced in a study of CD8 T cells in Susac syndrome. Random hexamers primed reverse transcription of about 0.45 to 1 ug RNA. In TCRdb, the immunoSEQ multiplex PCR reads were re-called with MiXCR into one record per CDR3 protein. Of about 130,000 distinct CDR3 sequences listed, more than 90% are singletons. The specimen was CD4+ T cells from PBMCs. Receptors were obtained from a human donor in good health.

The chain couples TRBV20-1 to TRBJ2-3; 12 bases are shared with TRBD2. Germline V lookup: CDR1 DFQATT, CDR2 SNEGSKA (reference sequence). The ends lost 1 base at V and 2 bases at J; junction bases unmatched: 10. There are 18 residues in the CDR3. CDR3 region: CSARGTSGIAVYTDTQYF. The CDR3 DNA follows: TGCAGTGCTAGAGGGACTAGCGGGATCGCCGTGTACACAGATACGCAGTATTTT.

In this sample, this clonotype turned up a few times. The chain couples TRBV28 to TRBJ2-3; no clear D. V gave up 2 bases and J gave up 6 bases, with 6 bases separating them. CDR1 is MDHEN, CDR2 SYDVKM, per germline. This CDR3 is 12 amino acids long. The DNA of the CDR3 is TGTGCCAGCAGTTTAGGGTCCGATACGCAGTATTTT. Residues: CASSLGSDTQYF.

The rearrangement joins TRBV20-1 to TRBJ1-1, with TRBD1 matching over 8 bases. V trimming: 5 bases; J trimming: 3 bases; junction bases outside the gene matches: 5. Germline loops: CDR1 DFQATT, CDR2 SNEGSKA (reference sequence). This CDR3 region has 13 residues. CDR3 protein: CSAQTGADTEAFF. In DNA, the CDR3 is TGCAGTGCTCAGACAGGGGCGGACACTGAAGCTTTCTTT.

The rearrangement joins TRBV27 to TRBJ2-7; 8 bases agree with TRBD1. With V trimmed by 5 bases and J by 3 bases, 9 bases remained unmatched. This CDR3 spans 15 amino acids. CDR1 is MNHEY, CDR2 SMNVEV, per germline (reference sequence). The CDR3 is CASSRPGQVGYEQYF. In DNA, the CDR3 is TGTGCCAGCAGTAGGCCGGGACAGGTGGGCTACGAGCAGTACTTC.

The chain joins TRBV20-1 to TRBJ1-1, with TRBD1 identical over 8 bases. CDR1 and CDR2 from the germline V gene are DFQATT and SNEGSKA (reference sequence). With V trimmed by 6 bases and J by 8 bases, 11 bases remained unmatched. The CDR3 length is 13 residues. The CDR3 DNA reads TGCAGTGCCCGACAGGGGTACATTCCCGAAGCTTTCTTT. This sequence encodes CSARQGYIPEAFF.

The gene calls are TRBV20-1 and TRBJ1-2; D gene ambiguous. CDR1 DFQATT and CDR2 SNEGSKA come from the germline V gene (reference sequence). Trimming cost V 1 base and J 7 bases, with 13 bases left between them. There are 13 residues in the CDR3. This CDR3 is CSARGTGLVGYTF. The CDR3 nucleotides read TGCAGTGCTAGAGGCACGGGGTTGGTTGGCTACACCTTC.

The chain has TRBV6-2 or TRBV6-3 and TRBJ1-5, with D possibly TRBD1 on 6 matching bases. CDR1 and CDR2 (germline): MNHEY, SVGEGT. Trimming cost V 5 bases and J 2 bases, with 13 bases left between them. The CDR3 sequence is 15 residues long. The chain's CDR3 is CASSIQGTGNQPQHF. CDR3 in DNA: TGTGCCAGCAGTATACAGGGTACGGGCAATCAGCCCCAGCATTTT.

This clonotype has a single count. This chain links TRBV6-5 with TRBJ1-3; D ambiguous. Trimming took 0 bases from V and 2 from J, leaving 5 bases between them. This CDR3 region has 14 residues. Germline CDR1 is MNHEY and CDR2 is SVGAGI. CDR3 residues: CASSYSEAGNTIYF. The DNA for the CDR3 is TGTGCCAGCAGTTACTCGGAGGCTGGAAACACCATATATTTT.

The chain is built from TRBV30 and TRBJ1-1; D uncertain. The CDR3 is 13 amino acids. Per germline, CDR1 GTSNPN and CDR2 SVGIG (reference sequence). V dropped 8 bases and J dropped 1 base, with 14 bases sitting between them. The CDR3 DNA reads TGTGCCCTGCTAAGCTACCCGAACACTGAAGCTTTCTTT. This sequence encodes CALLSYPNTEAFF.

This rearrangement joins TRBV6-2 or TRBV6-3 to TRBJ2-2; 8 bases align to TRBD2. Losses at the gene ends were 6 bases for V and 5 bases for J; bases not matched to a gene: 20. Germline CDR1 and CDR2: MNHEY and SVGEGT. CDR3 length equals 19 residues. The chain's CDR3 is CASRRDGIAGPQKTGELFF. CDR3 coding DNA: TGTGCCAGCAGACGCGACGGGATAGCGGGACCCCAGAAGACCGGGGAGCTGTTTTTT.

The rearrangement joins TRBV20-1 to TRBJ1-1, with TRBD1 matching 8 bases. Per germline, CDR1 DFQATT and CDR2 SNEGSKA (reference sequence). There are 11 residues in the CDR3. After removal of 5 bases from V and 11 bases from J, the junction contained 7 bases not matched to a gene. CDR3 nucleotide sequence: TGCAGTGCTGGGACAGGTGGGGTGGCTTTCTTT. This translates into CSAGTGGVAFF.

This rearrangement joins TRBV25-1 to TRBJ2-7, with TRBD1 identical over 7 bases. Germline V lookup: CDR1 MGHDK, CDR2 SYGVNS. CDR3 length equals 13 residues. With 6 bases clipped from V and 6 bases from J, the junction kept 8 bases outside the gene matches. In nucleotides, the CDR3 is TGTGCCAGCAGGGACAGGACCTTGGGCGAGCAGTACTTC. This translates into CASRDRTLGEQYF.

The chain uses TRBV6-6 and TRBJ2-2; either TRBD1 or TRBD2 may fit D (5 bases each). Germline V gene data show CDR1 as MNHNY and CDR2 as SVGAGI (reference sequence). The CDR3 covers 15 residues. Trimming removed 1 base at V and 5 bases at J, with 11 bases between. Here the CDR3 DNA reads TGTGCCAGCAGTTACTTCGGTGAGGGGACCGGGGAGCTGTTTTTT. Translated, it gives CASSYFGEGTGELFF.

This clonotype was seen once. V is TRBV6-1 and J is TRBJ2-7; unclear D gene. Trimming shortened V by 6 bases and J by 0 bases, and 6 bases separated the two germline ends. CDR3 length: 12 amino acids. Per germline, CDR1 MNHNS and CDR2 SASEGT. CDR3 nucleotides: TGTGCCAGCAGATTTAGCTCCTACGAGCAGTACTTC. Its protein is CASRFSSYEQYF.

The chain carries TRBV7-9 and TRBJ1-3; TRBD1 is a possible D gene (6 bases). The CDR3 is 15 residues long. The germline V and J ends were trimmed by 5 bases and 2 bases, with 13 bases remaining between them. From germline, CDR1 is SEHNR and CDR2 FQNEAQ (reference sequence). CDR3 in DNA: TGTGCCAGCAGCGCCAGCAGGACAGCTGGAAACACCATATATTTT. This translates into CASSASRTAGNTIYF. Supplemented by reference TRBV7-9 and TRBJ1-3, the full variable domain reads DTGVSQNPRHKITKRGQNVTFRCDPISEHNRLYWYRQTLGQGPEFLTYFQNEAQLEKSRLLSDRFSAERPKGSFSTLEIQRTEQGDSAMYLCASSASRTAGNTIYFGEGSWLTVV.

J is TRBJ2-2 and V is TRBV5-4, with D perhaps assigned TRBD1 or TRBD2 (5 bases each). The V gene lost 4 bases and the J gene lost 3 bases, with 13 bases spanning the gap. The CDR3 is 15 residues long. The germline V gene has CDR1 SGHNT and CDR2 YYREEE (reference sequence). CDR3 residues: CASSNAGTHTGELFF. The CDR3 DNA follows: TGTGCCAGCAGCAACGCCGGGACCCACACCGGGGAGCTGTTTTTT.

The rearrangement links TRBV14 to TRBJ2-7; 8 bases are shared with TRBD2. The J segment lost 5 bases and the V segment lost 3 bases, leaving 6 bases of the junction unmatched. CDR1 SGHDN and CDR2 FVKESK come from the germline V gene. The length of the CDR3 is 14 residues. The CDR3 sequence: CASSHPGGVDEQYF. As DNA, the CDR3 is TGTGCCAGCAGCCACCCGGGAGGGGTGGACGAGCAGTACTTC. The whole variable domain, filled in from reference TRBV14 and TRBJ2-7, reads EAGVTQFPSHSVIEKGQTVTLRCDPISGHDNLYWYRRVMGKEIKFLLHFVKESKQDESGMPNNRFLAERTGGTYSTLKVQPAELEDSGVYFCASSHPGGVDEQYFGPGTRLTVT.

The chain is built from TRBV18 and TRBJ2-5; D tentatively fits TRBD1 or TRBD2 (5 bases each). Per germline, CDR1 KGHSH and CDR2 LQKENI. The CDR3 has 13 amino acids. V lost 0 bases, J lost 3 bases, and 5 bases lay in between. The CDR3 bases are TGTGCCAGCTCACCACCGGGGGAAGAGACCCAGTACTTC. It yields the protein CASSPPGEETQYF.

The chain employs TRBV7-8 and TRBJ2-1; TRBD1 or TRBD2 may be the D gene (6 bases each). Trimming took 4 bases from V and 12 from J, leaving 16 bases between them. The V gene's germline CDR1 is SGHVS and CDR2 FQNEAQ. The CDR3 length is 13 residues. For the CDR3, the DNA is TGTGCCAGCAGCTCCCAGAGGGGGGCCGGGCAGTTCTTC. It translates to CASSSQRGAGQFF.

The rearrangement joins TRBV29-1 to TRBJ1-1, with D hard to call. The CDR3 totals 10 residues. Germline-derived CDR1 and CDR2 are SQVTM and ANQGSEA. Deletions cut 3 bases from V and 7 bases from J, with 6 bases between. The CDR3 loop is CSVDVDEAFF. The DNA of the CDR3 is TGCAGCGTTGACGTAGATGAAGCTTTCTTT.

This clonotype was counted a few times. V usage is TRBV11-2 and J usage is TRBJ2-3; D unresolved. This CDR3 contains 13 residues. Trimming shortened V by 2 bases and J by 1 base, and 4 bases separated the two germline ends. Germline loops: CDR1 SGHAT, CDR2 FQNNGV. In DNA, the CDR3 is TGTGCCAGCAGCTTATCCCGCACAGATACGCAGTATTTT. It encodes CASSLSRTDTQYF.

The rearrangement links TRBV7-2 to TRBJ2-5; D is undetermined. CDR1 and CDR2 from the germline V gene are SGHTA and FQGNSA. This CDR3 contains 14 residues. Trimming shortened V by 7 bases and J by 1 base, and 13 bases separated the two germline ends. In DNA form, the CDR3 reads TGTGCCAGCAACAACGGTTGGGCCCAAGAGACCCAGTACTTC. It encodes CASNNGWAQETQYF.

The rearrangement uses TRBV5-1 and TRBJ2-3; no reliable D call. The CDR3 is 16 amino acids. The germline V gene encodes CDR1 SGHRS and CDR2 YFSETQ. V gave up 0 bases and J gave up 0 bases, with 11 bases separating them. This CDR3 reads CASSLARAESTDTQYF. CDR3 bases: TGCGCCAGCAGCTTGGCTCGGGCGGAGAGCACAGATACGCAGTATTTT. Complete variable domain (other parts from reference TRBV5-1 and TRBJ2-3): KAGVTQTPRYLIKTRGQQVTLSCSPISGHRSVSWYQQTPGQGLQFLFEYFSETQRNKGNFPGRFSGRQFSNSRSEMNVSTLELGDSALYLCASSLARAESTDTQYFGPGTRLTVL.

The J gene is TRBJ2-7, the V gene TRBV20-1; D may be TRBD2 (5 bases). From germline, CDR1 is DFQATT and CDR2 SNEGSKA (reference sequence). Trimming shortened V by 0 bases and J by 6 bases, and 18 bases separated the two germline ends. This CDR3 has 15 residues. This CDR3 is CSARDWASSVTEQYF. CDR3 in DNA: TGCAGTGCTAGAGATTGGGCTAGCTCAGTTACCGAGCAGTACTTC.

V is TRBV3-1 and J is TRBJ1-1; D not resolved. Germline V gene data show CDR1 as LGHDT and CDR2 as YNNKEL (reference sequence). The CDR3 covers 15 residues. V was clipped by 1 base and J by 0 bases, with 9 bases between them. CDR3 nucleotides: TGTGCCAGCAGCCAAGGGGTCAGTTTGAACACTGAAGCTTTCTTT. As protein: CASSQGVSLNTEAFF.